This note documents a single T cell receptor (beta chain) sequence. Use of 60 Vbeta and 13 Jbeta primers characterized the PCR. The table came from immunoSEQ multiplex PCR; TCRdb's copy has only in-frame clones and leaves some out. Among nearly 70,000 clones listed, around 74% were seen once. These data originate in a study of cytomegalovirus exposure and HLA in healthy donors. The CDR3 is 15 residues long. In germline, CDR1 is LGHNA, CDR2 YNFKEQ. V shed 0 bases and J shed 0 bases, with 6 bases lying between them. The chain joins TRBV4-2 to TRBJ1-5; no definite D call. The TCR sequence derives from a woman aged 55-70 years in good health and CMV-seropositive. The specimen was PBMCs. CDR3: CASSQDHSSNQPQHF. DNA for the CDR3: TGTGCCAGCAGCCAAGATCACAGTAGCAATCAGCCCCAGCATTTT.